This TCR beta chain was identified in a study of blood T cell repertoires in COVID-19 (TCRdb year 2020). For the wider study: Samples covering the acute and convalescent phases of COVID-19 were provided by collaborators in the United States, Italy and Spain. The prospective study material was composed of cDNA or gDNA derived from T cells, B-cell-depleted T cells, or PBMCs. Nearly every sample came with metadata listing a de-identified subject ID, COVID-19 status, age in years and sex. Deeply sampled blood TCRbeta repertoires from subjects exposed to, actively infected with, or recovered from COVID-19 were included in the dataset. Where available, HLA class I and class II types were obtained from metadata supplied by the sample provider rather than from assay-based typing. The samples were drawn from the first 160 participants of the ongoing ImmuneRACE study and from 950 to 1,500 subjects provided by 6 global collaborators. A freely available public database, intended as a resource for researchers studying the immune response to SARS-CoV-2, is where the repertoires were released. Results and caveats for the whole study, not just this receptor: The amount of clinical and demographic metadata varied by source and participant and was provided uncurated.

Details on this clone: Which antigen it targets is not known. Per-base qualities were not stored, and no clone one base away is much larger.

TCRbeta CDR3 regions were amplified from genomic DNA using the immunoSEQ Assay, a bias-controlled multiplex PCR. Concerning the study's data processing: The number of nucleated cells in each sample was estimated by amplification of reference gene primers within the assay. To quantify the absolute abundance of each unique TCRbeta CDR3 rearrangement, sequence reads were collapsed and filtered. For each sample, productive Simpson clonality was calculated as the square root of Simpson's diversity index across productive rearrangements. The clones in this table, taken by TCRdb from immuneACCESS, are in-frame only. Not every clone is retained; where verified, under half of the shortfall comes from an unresolved V gene, and the cause of the rest is unknown. That table is the source of V, J and clone size, and D and trimming were worked out from the DNA. The sample has 380,000 or so clones on record, about 86% of them singletons. Roughly 6.6% of the sample is in the top ten clones.

In Seattle, one collaborating source enrolled patients while the infection was active and tracked those patients longitudinally over the course of disease. The collaborating institutions used their own protocols to collect whole blood in K2EDTA tubes. Collaborator samples were shipped for TCRbeta analysis as frozen whole blood, isolated PBMCs, or DNA extracted from either sample type. V and J are truncated by 6 bases and 10 bases respectively, leaving an intervening sequence of 10 bases. The CDR3 runs 11 residues from the cysteine to the phenylalanine. Only CDR3 DNA is held: 33 bases, read in frame from base 1.

Rearrangement joined TRBV12-3 or TRBV12-4 to TRBJ2-1; tentative D gene TRBD2, with 6 bases matching. Input material: peripheral blood. This clonotype was sampled from a woman in her sixties with COVID-19, enrolled during active disease. The DNA is TGTGCCAGCAGCTATGGGGGGGAGCAGTTCTTC. Translation gives CASSYGGEQFF.